This T cell receptor (beta chain) was profiled in a study of regulatory T cells in long-lasting Graves disease. About the study: Disease was considered persistent Graves' disease after over 5 years of antithyroid drugs (with positive TSH receptor antibodies). Study observations and caveats: Newly diagnosed Graves' patients exceeded persistent ones in TCR diversity. Samples came from peripheral blood alone, without thyroid tissue.

The authors built TCR beta libraries using iRepertoire HTBI primers and Arm-PCR of CDR3 regions. Methods used by the authors: Segment identification across samples yielded some 63 TRBV and 12 to 15 TRBJ segments. TCRdb independently ran MiXCR on the multiplex PCR reads; one entry per CDR3 protein. TCRdb, not the authors, supplied the V and J calls. The sample records roughly 400,000 distinct CDR3 sequences, around 21% being singletons. This clonotype was counted at least ten times. Its target is unknown. Time point meaning: persistent/refractory GD, antithyroid drugs over 5 years with positive TRAb. PBMC RNA served as the TCR library source. V gave up 2 bases and J gave up 7 bases, with 12 bases separating them. The CDR3 runs to 14 residues.

The rearrangement links TRBV12-3 or TRBV12-4 to TRBJ1-5, with D hard to call. The receptor comes from a female donor with Graves disease. Here the sequenced sample was peripheral blood mononuclear cells (PBMCs), taken when the disease was refractory, from a patient treated with antithyroid drugs. CDR3 sequence (DNA): TGTGCCAGCAGTTTACTCTCGGGAGAGCAGCCCCAGCATTTT. Translation gives CASSLLSGEQPQHF.